The rows below give T cell receptor beta chains drawn from one sample of a study of blood T cell repertoires in COVID-19. Libraries were prepared by immunoSEQ multiplex PCR; TCRdb keeps only in-frame clonotypes and omits some of them. The sample holds about 270,000 clones, approximately 92% seen once. Sequencing was done on a sample of peripheral blood. Every receptor here comes from a young adult with COVID-19, enrolled during active disease. CDR3s include the opening cysteine and the closing phenylalanine or tryptophan. A D gene is named only where the DNA matches it firmly. Part of the rows lack a size; the others show once, few, many or a class for expanded clones.

-	TRBV27	TRBJ1-1	-	CASSRVGGNTEAFF	TGTGCCAGCAGTCGGGTGGGGGGGAACACTGAAGCTTTCTTT
-	TRBV6-5	TRBJ1-6	-	CASSYYRYNSPLHF	TGTGCCAGCAGTTACTACAGATATAATTCACCCCTCCACTTT
-	TRBV4-3	TRBJ1-2	-	CASSQAKFPGDYGYTF	TGCGCCAGCAGCCAAGCAAAATTTCCGGGGGACTATGGCTACACCTTC
-	TRBV5-6	TRBJ2-7	TRBD2	CASSWTSGYEQYF	TGTGCCAGCAGCTGGACTAGCGGCTACGAGCAGTACTTC
-	TRBV5-4	TRBJ2-3	-	CASSLGQGNFDTQYF	TGTGCCAGCAGCTTGGGGCAGGGGAATTTCGATACGCAGTATTTT
-	TRBV9	TRBJ2-1	TRBD1	CASSYSGGPYNEQFF	TGTGCCAGCAGCTATTCAGGGGGACCCTACAATGAGCAGTTCTTC
-	TRBV28	TRBJ2-1	TRBD2	CASSPYGREFSRGDNEQFF	TGTGCCAGCAGTCCCTATGGGCGGGAGTTCAGTAGGGGCGACAATGAGCAGTTCTTC
-	TRBV7-9	TRBJ2-4	-	CASSWTWEQDIQYF	TGTGCCAGCAGCTGGACCTGGGAGCAGGACATTCAGTACTTC
-	TRBV6-5	TRBJ1-2	TRBD1	CASRTGFIGYTF	TGTGCCAGCCGGACAGGGTTCATTGGCTACACCTTC
-	TRBV28	TRBJ2-4	TRBD1	CASSQGQVAKNIQYF	TGTGCCAGCAGCCAGGGACAGGTAGCCAAAAACATTCAGTACTTC
-	TRBV24-1	TRBJ2-3	TRBD1	CATSRTGGLDTQYF	TGTGCCACCAGTCGGACAGGGGGCTTGGATACGCAGTATTTT
-	TRBV5-1	TRBJ1-1	TRBD1	CASSLDRGQTEAFF	TGCGCCAGCAGCTTGGACAGGGGGCAAACTGAAGCTTTCTTT
few	TRBV19	TRBJ2-4	-	CASSIDYGLPADIQYF	TGTGCCAGTAGTATAGATTATGGCCTACCGGCGGACATTCAGTACTTC
-	TRBV5-1	TRBJ2-2	TRBD2	CASSLEILAGQNTGELFF	TGCGCCAGCAGCTTGGAGATTCTAGCGGGGCAGAACACCGGGGAGCTGTTTTTT
once	TRBV7-9	TRBJ2-2	-	CASSRARTPDTGELFF	TGTGCCAGCAGCCGAGCCAGGACACCGGACACCGGGGAGCTGTTTTTT
-	TRBV12-3/TRBV12-4	TRBJ2-7	-	CASTNTSYEQYF	TGTGCCAGCACTAACACTAGCTACGAGCAGTACTTC